One and the same sample provided the 7 T cell receptor beta chains below, sequenced in a study of T cell responses to AZD1222 COVID-19 vaccine. Clones were sequenced by immunoSEQ multiplex PCR, and TCRdb holds only the in-frame ones, with some missing. The table shows 100,000 to 150,000 clones, with approximately 91% occurring only once. The sample consisted of peripheral blood, taken 28 days after the second AZD1222 dose. The receptors stem from an adult who received the AZD1222 COVID-19 vaccine.

This clone was seen a single time. The CDR3 DNA reads TGCGCCAGCAGTTTACCGGCGGGAGAGGGAGATACGCAGTATTTT. As protein: CASSLPAGEGDTQYF. The chain recombines TRBV10-2 with TRBJ2-3; 7 nucleotides align to TRBD2. The CDR3 spans 15 residues. Unmatched junction bases numbered 10, after V lost 5 bases and J lost 5 bases. CDR1 is WSHSY, CDR2 SAAADI, per germline.

This clone was seen once. This chain links TRBV7-8 with TRBJ2-1, with 8 bases matching TRBD1. Trimming cost V 0 bases and J 4 bases; bases outside gene matches: 11. CDR1 SGHVS and CDR2 FQNEAQ come from the germline V gene. The CDR3 extends over 18 amino acids. The CDR3 loop is CASSLASTGTGNYNEQFF. As DNA, the CDR3 is TGTGCCAGCAGCTTAGCATCGACCGGGACAGGAAATTACAATGAGCAGTTCTTC.

The chain recombines TRBV5-1 with TRBJ2-1; D possibly corresponds to TRBD2 (5 bases). CDR3 size: 15 residues. Germline V CDR1 and CDR2: SGHRS, YFSETQ. The V end lost 1 base, the J end lost 0 bases, and 8 bases lay between the germline ends. The DNA of the CDR3 is TGCGCCAGCAGCTTGCTAGGGAGCTCCTACAATGAGCAGTTCTTC. Translation gives CASSLLGSSYNEQFF.

The chain employs TRBV18 and TRBJ1-1, with 11 bases matching TRBD1. This CDR3 is 13 amino acids long. The ends lost 6 bases at V and 7 bases at J; junction bases unmatched: 4. The germline V gene has CDR1 KGHSH and CDR2 LQKENI. CDR3 region: CASSGQGEGEAFF. CDR3 DNA sequence: TGTGCCAGCTCGGGACAGGGGGAGGGTGAAGCTTTCTTT.

J is TRBJ2-2 and V is TRBV5-1; TRBD2 matches 14 bases. After removal of 4 bases from V and 4 bases from J, the junction contained 6 bases not matched to a gene. The CDR3 is 17 amino acids. Germline V gene sequence: CDR1 SGHRS, CDR2 YFSETQ. The DNA for the CDR3 is TGCGCCAGCAGCGAGTCGACTAGCGGGAGGGCCACCGGGGAGCTGTTTTTT. Its protein is CASSESTSGRATGELFF.

This rearrangement joins TRBV19 to TRBJ2-5; D is perhaps TRBD2 (6 bases). The length of the CDR3 is 12 residues. V lost 6 bases and J 4 bases, leaving 9 bases between the germline ends. Germline V gives CDR1 LNHDA, CDR2 SQIVND (reference sequence). The CDR3 DNA sequence: TGTGCCAGTAGCGGGGGAGGAGAGACCCAGTACTTC. Its protein product is CASSGGGETQYF.

This clone appeared once. The chain joins TRBV2 to TRBJ2-2; D uncertain. The V end lost 5 bases, the J end lost 6 bases, and 10 bases lay between the germline ends. The CDR3 length is 13 residues. Germline CDR1 is SNHLY and CDR2 is FYNNEI. CDR3 bases: TGTGCCAGCAGTCCAGACTTGGCCGGGGAGCTGTTTTTT. Translation: CASSPDLAGELFF.